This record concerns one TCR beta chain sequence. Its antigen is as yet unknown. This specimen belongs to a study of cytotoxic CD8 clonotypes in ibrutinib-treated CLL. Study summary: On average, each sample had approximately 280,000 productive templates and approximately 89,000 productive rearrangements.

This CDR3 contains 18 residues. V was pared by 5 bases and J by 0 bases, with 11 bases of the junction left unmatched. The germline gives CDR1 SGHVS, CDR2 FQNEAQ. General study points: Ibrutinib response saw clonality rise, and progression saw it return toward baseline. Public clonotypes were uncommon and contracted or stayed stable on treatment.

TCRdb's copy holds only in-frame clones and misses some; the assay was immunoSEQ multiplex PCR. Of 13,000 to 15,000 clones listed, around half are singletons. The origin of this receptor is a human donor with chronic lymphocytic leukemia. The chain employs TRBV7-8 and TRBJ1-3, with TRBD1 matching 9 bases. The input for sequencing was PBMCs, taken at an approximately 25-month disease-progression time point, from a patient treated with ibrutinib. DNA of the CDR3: TGTGCCAGCAGCCAAAGGGACAGGGCCGTTTTCTCTGGAAACACCATATATTTT. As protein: CASSQRDRAVFSGNTIYF.